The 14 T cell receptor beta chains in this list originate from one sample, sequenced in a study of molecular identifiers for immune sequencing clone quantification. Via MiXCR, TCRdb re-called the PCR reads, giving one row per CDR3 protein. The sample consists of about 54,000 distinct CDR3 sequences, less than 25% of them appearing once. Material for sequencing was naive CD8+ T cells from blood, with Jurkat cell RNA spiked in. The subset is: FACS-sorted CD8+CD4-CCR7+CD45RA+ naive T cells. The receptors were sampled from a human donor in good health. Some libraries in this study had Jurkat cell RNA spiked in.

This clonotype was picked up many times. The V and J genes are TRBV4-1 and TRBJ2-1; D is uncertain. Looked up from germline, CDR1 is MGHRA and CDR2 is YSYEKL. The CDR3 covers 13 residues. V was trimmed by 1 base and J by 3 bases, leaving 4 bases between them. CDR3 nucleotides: TGCGCCAGCAGCCAAGTACTCTACAATGAGCAGTTCTTC. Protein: CASSQVLYNEQFF.

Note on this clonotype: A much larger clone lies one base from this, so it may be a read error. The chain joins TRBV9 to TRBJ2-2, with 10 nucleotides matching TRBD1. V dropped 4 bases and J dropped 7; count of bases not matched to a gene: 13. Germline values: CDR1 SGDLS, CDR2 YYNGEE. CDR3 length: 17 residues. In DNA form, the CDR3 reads TGTGCCAGCAGCCCCCGGACAGGGGGTGTAGATGTCGGGGAGCTGTTTTTT. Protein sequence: CASSPRTGGVDVGELFF. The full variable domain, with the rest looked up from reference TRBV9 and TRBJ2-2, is DSGVTQTPKHLITATGQRVTLRCSPRSGDLSVYWYQQSLDQGLQFLIQYYNGEERAKGNILERFSAQQFPDLHSELNLSSLELGDSALYFCASSPRTGGVDVGELFFGEGSRLTVL.

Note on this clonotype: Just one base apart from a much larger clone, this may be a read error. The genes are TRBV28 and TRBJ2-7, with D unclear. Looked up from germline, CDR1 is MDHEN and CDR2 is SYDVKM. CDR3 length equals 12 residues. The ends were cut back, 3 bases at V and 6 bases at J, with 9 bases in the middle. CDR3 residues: CASSFTVPEQYF. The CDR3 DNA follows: TGTGCCAGCAGTTTTACAGTGCCCGAGCAGTACTTC.

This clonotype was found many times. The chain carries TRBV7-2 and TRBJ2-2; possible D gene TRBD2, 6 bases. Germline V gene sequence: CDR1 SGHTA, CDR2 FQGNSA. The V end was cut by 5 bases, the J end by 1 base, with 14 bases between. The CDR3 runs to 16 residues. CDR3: CASSQTRAGNTGELFF. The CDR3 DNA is TGTGCCAGCAGCCAAACAAGAGCGGGGAACACCGGGGAGCTGTTTTTT.

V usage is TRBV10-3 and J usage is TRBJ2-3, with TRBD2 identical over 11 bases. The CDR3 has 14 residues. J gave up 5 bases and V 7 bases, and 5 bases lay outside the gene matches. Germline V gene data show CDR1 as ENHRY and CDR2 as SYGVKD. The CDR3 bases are TGTGCCATCAATAGCGGGGGGGCCAGAGATACGCAGTATTTT. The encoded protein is CAINSGGARDTQYF.

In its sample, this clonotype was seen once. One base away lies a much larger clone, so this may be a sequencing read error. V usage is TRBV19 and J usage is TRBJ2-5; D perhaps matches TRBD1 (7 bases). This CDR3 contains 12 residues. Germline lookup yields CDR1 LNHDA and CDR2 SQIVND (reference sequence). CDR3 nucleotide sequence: TGTGCCAGTAAGGGGGCTGGGGGGACCCAGTGCTTC. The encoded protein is CASKGAGGTQCF.

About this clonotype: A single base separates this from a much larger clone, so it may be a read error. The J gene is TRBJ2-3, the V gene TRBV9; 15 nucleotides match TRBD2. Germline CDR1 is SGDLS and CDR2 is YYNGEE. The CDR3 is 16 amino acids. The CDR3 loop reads CASGVGLAGGADTQYF. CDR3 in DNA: TGTGCCAGCGGCGTGGGACTAGCGGGAGGAGCAGATACGCAGTATTTT. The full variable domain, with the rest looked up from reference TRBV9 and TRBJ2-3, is DSGVTQTPKHLITATGQRVTLRCSPRSGDLSVYWYQQSLDQGLQFLIQYYNGEERAKGNILERFSAQQFPDLHSELNLSSLELGDSALYFCASGVGLAGGADTQYFGPGTRLTVL.

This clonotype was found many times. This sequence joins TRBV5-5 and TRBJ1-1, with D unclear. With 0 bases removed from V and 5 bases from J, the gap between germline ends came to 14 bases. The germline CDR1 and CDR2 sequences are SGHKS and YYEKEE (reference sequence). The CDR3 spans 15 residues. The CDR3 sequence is CASSLEVLMVTEAFF. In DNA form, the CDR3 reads TGTGCCAGCAGCTTGGAGGTCCTCATGGTTACTGAAGCTTTCTTT.

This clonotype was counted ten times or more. The CDR3 sequence: CASSKDASTMCNQPQHF. The CDR3 DNA is TGTGCCAGCAGCAAAGATGCATCCACAATGTGCAATCAGCCCCAGCATTTT. V gene TRBV21-1 combines with J gene TRBJ1-5. TRBV21-1 is described as a pseudogene. The CDR3 loop spans 17 amino acids.

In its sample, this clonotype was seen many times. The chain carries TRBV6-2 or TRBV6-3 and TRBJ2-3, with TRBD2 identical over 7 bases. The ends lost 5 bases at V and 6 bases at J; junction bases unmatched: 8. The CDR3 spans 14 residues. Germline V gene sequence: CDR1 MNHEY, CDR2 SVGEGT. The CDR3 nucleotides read TGTGCCAGCAGTAAAGCGGGACCGTCGGATACGCAGTATTTT. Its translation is CASSKAGPSDTQYF.

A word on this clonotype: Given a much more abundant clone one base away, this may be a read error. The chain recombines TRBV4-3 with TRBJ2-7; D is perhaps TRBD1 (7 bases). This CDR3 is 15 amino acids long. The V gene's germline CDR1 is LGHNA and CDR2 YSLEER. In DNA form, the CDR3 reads TGCGCCAGCAGCCAAGCAGGGGGGAGCTCCTACGAGCTGTACTTC. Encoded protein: CASSQAGGSSYELYF.

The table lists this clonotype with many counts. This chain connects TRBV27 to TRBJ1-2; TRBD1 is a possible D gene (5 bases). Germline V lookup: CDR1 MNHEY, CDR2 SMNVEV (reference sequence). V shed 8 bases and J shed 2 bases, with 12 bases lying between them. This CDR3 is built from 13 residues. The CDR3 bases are TGTGCCAGCTGGGACGGAATGAACTATGGCTACACCTTC. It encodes CASWDGMNYGYTF.

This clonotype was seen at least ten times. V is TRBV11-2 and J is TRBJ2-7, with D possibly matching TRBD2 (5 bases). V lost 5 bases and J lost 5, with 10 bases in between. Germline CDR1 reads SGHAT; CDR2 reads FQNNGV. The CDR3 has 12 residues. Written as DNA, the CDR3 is TGTGCCAGCAGCCGCAACGGGGACGAGCAGTACTTC. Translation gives CASSRNGDEQYF.

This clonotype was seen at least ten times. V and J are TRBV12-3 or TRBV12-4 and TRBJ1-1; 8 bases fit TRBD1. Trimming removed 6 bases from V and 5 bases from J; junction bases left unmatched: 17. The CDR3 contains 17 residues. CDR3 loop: CASSSGQGADLFTEAFF. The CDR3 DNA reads TGTGCCAGCAGCTCAGGACAGGGAGCCGATCTTTTTACTGAAGCTTTCTTT.